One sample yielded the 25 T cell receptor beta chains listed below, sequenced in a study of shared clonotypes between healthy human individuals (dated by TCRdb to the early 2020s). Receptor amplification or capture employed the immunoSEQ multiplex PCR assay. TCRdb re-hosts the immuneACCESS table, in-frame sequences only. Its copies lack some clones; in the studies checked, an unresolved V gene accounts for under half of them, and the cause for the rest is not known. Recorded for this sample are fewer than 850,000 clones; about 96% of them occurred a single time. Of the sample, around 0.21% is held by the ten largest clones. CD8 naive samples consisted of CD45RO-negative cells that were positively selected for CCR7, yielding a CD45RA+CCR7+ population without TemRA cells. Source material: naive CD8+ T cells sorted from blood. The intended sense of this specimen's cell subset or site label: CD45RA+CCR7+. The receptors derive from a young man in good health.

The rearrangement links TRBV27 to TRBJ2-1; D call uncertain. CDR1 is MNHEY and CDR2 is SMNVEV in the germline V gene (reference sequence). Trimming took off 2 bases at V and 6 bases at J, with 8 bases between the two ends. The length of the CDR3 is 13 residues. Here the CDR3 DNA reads TGTGCCAGCAGTTTACTTCCCCTCAATGAGCAGTTCTTC. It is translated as CASSLLPLNEQFF.

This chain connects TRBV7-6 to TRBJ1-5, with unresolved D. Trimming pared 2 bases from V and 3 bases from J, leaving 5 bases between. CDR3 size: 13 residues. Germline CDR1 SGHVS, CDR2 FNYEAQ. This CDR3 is CASSLLDNQPQHF. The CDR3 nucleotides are TGTGCCAGCAGCTTATTAGACAATCAGCCCCAGCATTTT. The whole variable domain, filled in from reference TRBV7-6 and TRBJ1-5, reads GAGVSQSPRYKVTKRGQDVALRCDPISGHVSLYWYRQALGQGPEFLTYFNYEAQQDKSGLPNDRFSAERPEGSISTLTIQRTEQRDSAMYRCASSLLDNQPQHFGDGTRLSIL.

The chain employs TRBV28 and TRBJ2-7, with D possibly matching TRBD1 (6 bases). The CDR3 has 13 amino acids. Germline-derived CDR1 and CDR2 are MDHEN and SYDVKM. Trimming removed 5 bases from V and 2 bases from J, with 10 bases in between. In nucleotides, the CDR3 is TGTGCCAGCAGTATCAGGGGTCCCTACGAGCAGTACTTC. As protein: CASSIRGPYEQYF.

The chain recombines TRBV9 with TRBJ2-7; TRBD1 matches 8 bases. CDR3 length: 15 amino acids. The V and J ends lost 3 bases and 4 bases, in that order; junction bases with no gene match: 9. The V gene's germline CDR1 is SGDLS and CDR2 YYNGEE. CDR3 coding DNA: TGTGCCAGCAGCGCAACAGGGGGTGGTGAGTACGAGCAGTACTTC. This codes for CASSATGGGEYEQYF.

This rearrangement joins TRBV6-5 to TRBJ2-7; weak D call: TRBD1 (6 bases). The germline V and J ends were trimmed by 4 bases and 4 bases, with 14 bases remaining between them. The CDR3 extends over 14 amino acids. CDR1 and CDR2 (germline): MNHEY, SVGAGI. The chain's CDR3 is CASSSRDILYEQYF. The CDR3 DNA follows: TGTGCCAGCAGTTCCCGGGACATTCTTTACGAGCAGTACTTC.

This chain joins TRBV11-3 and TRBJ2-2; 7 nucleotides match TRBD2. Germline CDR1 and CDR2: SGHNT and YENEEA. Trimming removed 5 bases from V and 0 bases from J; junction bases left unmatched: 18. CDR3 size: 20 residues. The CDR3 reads CASSPERAGAFHANTGELFF. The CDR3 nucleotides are TGTGCCAGCAGCCCTGAGAGGGCGGGAGCCTTTCATGCGAACACCGGGGAGCTGTTTTTT.

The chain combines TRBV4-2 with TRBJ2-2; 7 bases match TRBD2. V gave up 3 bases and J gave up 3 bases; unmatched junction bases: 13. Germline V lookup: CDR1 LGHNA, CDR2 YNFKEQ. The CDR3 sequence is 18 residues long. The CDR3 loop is CASSQKRREAGHTGELFF. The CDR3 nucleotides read TGTGCCAGCAGCCAGAAACGGAGGGAAGCGGGGCACACCGGGGAGCTGTTTTTT.

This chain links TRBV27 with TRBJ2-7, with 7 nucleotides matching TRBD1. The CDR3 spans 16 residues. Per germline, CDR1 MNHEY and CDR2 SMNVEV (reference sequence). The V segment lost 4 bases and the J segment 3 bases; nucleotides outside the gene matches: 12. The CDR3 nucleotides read TGTGCCAGCAGTTCGTCAGTTGGGGACAGATTCTACGAGCAGTACTTC. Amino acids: CASSSSVGDRFYEQYF.

This chain's CDR3 is CASSAPGQGAADYGYTF. Here the CDR3 DNA reads TGCGCCAGCAGTGCGCCGGGACAGGGGGCAGCGGATTATGGCTACACCTTC. The gene calls are TRBV10-2 and TRBJ1-2, with 12 positions matching TRBD1. The ends lost 4 bases at V and 5 bases at J; junction bases unmatched: 11. The germline V gene has CDR1 WSHSY and CDR2 SAAADI. The length of the CDR3 is 17 residues.

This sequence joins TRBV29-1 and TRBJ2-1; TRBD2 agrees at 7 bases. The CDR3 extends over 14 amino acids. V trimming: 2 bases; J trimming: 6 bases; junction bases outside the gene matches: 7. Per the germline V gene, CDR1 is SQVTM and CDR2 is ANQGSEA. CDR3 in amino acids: CSVEPGLLSNEQFF. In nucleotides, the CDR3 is TGCAGCGTTGAACCGGGACTACTTTCCAATGAGCAGTTCTTC.

The CDR3 sequence: CASSFGSSYNEQFF. The CDR3 DNA reads TGTGCCAGCAGTTTTGGAAGCTCCTACAATGAGCAGTTCTTC. The chain links TRBV27 to TRBJ2-1, with no clear D. Germline V gene data show CDR1 as MNHEY and CDR2 as SMNVEV (reference sequence). V was shortened by 3 bases and J by 0 bases, with 6 bases between the two germline ends. The CDR3 totals 14 residues.

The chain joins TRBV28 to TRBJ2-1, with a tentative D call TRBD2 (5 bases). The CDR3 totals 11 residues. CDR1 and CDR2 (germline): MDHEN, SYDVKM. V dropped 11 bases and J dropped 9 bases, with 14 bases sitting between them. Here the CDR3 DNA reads TGTGCCTCCGGGGTAGATGTTGAGCAGTTCTTC. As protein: CASGVDVEQFF.

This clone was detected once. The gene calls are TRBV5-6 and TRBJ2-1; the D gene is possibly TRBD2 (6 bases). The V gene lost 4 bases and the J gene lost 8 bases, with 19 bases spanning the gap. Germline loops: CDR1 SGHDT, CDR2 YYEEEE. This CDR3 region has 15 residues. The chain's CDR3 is CASSLGFGGGHEQFF. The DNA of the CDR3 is TGTGCCAGCAGCCTGGGATTCGGGGGTGGACATGAGCAGTTCTTC. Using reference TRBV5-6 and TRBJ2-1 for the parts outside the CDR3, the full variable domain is DAGVTQSPTHLIKTRGQQVTLRCSPKSGHDTVSWYQQALGQGPQFIFQYYEEEERQRGNFPDRFSGHQFPNYSSELNVNALLLGDSALYLCASSLGFGGGHEQFFGPGTRLTVL.

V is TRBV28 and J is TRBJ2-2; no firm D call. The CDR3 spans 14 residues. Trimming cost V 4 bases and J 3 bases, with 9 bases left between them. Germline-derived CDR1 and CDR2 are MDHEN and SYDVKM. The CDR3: CASSWVADTGELFF. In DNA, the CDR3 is TGTGCCAGCAGTTGGGTAGCTGACACCGGGGAGCTGTTTTTT.

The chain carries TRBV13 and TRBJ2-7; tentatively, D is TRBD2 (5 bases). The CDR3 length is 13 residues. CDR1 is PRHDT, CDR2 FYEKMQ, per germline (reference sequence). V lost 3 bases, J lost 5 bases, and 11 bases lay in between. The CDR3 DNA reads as TGTGCCAGCAGCTTCGAGGGCTCGCACGAGCAGTACTTC. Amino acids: CASSFEGSHEQYF.

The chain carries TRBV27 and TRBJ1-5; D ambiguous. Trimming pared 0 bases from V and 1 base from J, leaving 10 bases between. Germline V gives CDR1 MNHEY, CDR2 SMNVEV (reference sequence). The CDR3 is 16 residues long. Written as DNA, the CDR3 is TGTGCCAGCAGTTTATCAGGAGCGGGGAGCAATCAGCCCCAGCATTTT. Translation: CASSLSGAGSNQPQHF.

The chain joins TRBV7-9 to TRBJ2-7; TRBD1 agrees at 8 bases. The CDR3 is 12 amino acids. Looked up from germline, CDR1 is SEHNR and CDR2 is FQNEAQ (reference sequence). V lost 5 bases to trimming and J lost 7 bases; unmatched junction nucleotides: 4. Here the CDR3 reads CASSPTGGEQYF. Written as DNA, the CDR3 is TGTGCCAGCAGCCCTACAGGGGGAGAGCAGTACTTC.

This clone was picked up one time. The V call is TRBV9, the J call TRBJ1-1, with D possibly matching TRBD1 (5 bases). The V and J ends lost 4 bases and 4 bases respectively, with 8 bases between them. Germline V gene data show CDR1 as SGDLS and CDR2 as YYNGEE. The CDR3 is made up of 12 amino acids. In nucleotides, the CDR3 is TGTGCCAGCAGCAGAGGGGTCACTGAAGCTTTCTTT. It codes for CASSRGVTEAFF.

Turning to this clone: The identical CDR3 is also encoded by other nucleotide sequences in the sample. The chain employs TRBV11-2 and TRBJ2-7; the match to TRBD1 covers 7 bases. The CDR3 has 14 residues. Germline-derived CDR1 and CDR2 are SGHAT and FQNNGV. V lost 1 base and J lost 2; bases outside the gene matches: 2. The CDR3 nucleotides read TGTGCCAGCAGCTTAGGGACAGGCGCCTACGAGCAGTACTTC. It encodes CASSLGTGAYEQYF. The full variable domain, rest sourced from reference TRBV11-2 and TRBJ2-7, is EAGVAQSPRYKIIEKRQSVAFWCNPISGHATLYWYQQILGQGPKLLIQFQNNGVVDDSQLPKDRFSAERLKGVDSTLKIQPAKLEDSAVYLCASSLGTGAYEQYFGPGTRLTVT.

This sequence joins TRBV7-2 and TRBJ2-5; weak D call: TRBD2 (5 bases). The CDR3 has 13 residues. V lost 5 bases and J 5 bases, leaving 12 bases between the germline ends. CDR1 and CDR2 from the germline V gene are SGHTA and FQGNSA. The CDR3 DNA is TGTGCCAGCAGCGGGGAGAACGGCGAGACCCAGTACTTC. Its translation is CASSGENGETQYF. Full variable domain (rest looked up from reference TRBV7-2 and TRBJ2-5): GAGVSQSPSNKVTEKGKDVELRCDPISGHTALYWYRQSLGQGLEFLIYFQGNSAPDKSGLPSDRFSAERTGGSVSTLTIQRTQQEDSAVYLCASSGENGETQYFGPGTRLLVL.

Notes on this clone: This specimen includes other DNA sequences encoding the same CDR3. The CDR3 region has the DNA TGTGCCAGCAGCGACCGTAGGGGCTACACCTTC. Protein: CASSDRRGYTF. V gene TRBV9 combines with J gene TRBJ1-2; D unclear. CDR3 length: 11 amino acids. V shed 3 bases and J shed 8 bases, with 8 bases lying between them. Germline V gene data show CDR1 as SGDLS and CDR2 as YYNGEE.

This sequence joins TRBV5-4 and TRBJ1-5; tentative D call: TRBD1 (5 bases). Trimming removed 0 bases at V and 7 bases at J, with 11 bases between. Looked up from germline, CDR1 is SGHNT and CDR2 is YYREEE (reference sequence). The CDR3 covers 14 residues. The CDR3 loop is CASSLGGQGQPQHF. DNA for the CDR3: TGTGCCAGCAGCTTGGGGGGCCAAGGGCAGCCCCAGCATTTT. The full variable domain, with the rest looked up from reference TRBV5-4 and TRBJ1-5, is ETGVTQSPTHLIKTRGQQVTLRCSSQSGHNTVSWYQQALGQGPQFIFQYYREEENGRGNFPPRFSGLQFPNYSSELNVNALELDDSALYLCASSLGGQGQPQHFGDGTRLSIL.

DNA of the CDR3: TGTGCCAGCAGCTTAGGGACAGGGGCATCCTACCAAACCAATGAGCAGTTCTTC. Protein sequence: CASSLGTGASYQTNEQFF. This chain links TRBV11-2 with TRBJ2-1; 9 positions match TRBD1. Germline-derived CDR1 and CDR2 are SGHAT and FQNNGV. V lost 1 base, J lost 6 bases, and 13 bases stayed unmatched. The CDR3 runs to 18 residues. Complete variable domain (other parts from reference TRBV11-2 and TRBJ2-1): EAGVAQSPRYKIIEKRQSVAFWCNPISGHATLYWYQQILGQGPKLLIQFQNNGVVDDSQLPKDRFSAERLKGVDSTLKIQPAKLEDSAVYLCASSLGTGASYQTNEQFFGPGTRLTVL.

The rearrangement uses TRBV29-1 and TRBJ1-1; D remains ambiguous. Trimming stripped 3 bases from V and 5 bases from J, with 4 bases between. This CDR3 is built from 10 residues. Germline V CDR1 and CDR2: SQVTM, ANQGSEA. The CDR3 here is CSVDGTEAFF. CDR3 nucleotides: TGCAGCGTTGATGGGACTGAAGCTTTCTTT.

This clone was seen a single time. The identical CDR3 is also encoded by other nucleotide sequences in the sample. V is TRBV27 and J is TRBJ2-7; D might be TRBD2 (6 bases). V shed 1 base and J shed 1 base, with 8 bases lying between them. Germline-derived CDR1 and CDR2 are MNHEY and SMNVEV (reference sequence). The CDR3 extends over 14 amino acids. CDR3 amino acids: CASSLLAGSYEQYF. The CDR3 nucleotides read TGTGCCAGCAGTTTATTGGCGGGATCCTACGAGCAGTACTTC.